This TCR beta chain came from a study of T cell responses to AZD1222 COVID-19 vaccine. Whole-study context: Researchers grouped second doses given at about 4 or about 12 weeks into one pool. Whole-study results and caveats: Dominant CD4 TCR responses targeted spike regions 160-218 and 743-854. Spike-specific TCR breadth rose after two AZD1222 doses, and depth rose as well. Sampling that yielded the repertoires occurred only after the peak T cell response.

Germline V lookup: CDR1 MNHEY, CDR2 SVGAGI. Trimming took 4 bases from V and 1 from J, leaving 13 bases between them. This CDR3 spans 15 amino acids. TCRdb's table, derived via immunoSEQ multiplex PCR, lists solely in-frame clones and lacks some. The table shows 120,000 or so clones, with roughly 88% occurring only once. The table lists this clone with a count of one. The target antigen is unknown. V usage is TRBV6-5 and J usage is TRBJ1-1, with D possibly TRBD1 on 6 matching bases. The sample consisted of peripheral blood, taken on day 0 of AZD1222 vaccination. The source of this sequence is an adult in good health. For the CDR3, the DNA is TGTGCCAGCAGTTCCTCGGGACAATCGAACACTGAAGCTTTCTTT. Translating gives CASSSSGQSNTEAFF.